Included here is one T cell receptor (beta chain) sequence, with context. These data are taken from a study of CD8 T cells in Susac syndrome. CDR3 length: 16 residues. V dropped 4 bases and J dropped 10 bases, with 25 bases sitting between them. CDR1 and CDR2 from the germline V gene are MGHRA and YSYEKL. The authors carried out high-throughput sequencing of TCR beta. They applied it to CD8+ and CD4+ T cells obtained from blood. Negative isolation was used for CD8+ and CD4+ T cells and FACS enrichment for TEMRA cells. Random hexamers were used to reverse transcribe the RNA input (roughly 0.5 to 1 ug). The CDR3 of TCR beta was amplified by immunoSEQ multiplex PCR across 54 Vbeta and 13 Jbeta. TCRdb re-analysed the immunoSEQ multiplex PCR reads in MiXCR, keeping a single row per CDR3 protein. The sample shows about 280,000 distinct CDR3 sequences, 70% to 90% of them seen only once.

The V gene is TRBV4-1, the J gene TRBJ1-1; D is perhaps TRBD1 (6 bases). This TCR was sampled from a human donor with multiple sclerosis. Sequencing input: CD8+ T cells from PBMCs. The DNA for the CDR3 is TGCGCCAGCAGCCCCGCGGAAGGGAGGGGGGTTTCTGGAGCTTTCTTT. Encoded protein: CASSPAEGRGVSGAFF.